The clone carrying this T cell receptor (beta chain) was seen only once. With 5 bases clipped from V and 8 bases from J, the junction kept 5 bases outside the gene matches. This CDR3 spans 12 amino acids. Germline CDR1 and CDR2: MNHEY and SMNVEV (reference sequence). The data stem from a study of control samples from healthy donors and cancer patients. The repertoire was sequenced with immunoSEQ multiplex PCR; TCRdb's copy has only in-frame clones and lacks some. The sample has around 130,000 clones, about 92% seen once; the top ten hold 1.7%. The chain employs TRBV27 and TRBJ1-2, with 7 bases identical to TRBD1. The specimen was PBMCs. This receptor was taken from a man in his fifties with head and neck cancer. CDR3 region: CASSPTGDGYTF. CDR3 nucleotides: TGTGCCAGCAGTCCAACAGGGGACGGCTACACCTTC.